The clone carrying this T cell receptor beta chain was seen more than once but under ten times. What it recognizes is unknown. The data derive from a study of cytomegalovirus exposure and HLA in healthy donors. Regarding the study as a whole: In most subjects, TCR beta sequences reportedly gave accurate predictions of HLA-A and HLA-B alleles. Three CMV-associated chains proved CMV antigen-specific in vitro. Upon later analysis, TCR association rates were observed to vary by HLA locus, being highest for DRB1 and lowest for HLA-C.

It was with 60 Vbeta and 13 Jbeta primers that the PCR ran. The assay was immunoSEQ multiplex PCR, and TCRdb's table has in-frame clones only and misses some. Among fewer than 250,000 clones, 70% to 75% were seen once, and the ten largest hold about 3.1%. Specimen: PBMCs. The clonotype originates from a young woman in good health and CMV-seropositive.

The CDR3 protein is CASAGLAKDTQYF. The CDR3 region has the DNA TGTGCCTCCGCGGGACTAGCCAAAGATACGCAGTATTTT. V gene TRBV7-9 combines with J gene TRBJ2-3; 9 bases are a match to TRBD2. The CDR3 has 13 residues. Germline values: CDR1 SEHNR, CDR2 FQNEAQ (reference sequence). The V gene end was trimmed by 11 bases and the J gene end by 5 bases; junction bases not matched to a gene: 8.